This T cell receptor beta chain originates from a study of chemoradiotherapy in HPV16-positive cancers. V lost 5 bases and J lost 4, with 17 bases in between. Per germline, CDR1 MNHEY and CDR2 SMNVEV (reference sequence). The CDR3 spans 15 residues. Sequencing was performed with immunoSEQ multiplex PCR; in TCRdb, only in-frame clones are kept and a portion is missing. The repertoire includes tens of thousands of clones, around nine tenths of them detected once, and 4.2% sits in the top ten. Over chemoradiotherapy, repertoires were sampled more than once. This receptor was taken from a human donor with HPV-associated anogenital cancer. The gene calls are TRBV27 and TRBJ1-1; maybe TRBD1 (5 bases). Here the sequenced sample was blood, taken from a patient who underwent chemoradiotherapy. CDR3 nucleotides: TGTGCCAGCAGTACCGGGACCCTTCGGGGCACTGAAGCTTTCTTT. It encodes CASSTGTLRGTEAFF.